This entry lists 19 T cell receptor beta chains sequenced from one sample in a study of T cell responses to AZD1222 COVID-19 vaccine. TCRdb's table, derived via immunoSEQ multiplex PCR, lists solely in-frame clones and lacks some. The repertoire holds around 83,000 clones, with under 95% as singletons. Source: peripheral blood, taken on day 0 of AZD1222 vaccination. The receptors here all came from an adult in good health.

CDR3 loop: CASSQDLASSEFF. Here the CDR3 DNA reads TGCGCCAGCAGCCAAGATCTTGCGAGCAGCGAGTTCTTC. The chain is built from TRBV4-3 and TRBJ2-1; D gene ambiguous. Germline lookup yields CDR1 LGHNA and CDR2 YSLEER. Between the trimmed V and J ends, which lost 0 bases and 14 bases, there was a span of 14 bases. CDR3 length equals 13 residues.

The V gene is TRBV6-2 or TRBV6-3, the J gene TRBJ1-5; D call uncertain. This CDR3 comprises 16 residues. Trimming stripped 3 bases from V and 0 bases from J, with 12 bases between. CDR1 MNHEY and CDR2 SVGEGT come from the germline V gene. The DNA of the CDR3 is TGTGCCAGCAGTTATCCCGGACGGCTTAGCAATCAGCCCCAGCATTTT. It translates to CASSYPGRLSNQPQHF.

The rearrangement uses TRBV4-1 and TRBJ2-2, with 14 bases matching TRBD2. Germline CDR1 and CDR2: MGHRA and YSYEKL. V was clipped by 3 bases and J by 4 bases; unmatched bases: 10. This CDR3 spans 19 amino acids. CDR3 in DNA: TGCGCCAGCAGCCAGCCTGGGACTAGCGGGAGCCGAGGCACCGGGGAGCTGTTTTTT. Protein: CASSQPGTSGSRGTGELFF.

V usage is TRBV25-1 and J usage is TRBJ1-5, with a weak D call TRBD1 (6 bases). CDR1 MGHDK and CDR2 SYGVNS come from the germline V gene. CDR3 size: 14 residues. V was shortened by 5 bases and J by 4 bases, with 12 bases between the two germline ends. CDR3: CASSSGRGNQPQHF. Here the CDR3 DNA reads TGTGCCAGCAGTTCTGGGAGGGGGAATCAGCCCCAGCATTTT.

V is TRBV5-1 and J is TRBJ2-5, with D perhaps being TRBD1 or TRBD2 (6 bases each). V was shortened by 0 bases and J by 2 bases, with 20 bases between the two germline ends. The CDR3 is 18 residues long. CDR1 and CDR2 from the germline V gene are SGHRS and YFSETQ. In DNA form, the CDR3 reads TGCGCCAGCAGCTTGGTGTGGAGGGCAGGGGAAAGGCAAGAGACCCAGTACTTC. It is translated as CASSLVWRAGERQETQYF.

For the CDR3, the DNA is TGTGCCAGCAGTTTCCTAGCCCTGGGATACAATGAGCAGTTCTTC. It yields the protein CASSFLALGYNEQFF. V usage is TRBV28 and J usage is TRBJ2-1; possibly TRBD2 for D (5 bases). V gave up 3 bases and J gave up 4 bases, with 13 bases separating them. There are 15 residues in the CDR3. The germline gives CDR1 MDHEN, CDR2 SYDVKM.

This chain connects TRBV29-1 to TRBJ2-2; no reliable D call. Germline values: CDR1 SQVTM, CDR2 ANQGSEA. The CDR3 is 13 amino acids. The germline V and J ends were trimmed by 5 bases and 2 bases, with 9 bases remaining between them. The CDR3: CSVQRYNTGELFF. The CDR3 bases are TGCAGCGTTCAGAGGTATAACACCGGGGAGCTGTTTTTT.

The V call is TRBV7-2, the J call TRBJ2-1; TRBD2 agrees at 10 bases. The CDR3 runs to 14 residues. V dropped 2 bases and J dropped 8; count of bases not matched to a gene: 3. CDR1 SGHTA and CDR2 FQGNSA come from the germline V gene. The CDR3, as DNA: TGTGCCAGCAGCTTACTAGCGGGAGTGTATGAGCAGTTCTTC. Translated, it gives CASSLLAGVYEQFF.

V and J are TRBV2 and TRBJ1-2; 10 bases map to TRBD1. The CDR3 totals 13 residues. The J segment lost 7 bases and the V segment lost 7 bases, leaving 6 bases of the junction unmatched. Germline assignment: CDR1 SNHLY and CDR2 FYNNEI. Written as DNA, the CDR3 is TGTGCCAGCATTTCCGGGACAGGGGCTGGCTACACCTTC. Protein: CASISGTGAGYTF. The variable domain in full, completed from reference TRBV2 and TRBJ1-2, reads EPEVTQTPSHQVTQMGQEVILRCVPISNHLYFYWYRQILGQKVEFLVSFYNNEISEKSEIFDDQFSVERPDGSNFTLKIRSTKLEDSAMYFCASISGTGAGYTFGSGTRLTVV.

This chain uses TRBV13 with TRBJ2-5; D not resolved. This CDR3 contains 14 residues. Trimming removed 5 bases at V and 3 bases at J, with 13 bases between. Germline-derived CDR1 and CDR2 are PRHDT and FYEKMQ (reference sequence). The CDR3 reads CASSPPLYKETQYF. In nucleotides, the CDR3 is TGTGCCAGCAGCCCGCCCCTGTATAAAGAGACCCAGTACTTC.

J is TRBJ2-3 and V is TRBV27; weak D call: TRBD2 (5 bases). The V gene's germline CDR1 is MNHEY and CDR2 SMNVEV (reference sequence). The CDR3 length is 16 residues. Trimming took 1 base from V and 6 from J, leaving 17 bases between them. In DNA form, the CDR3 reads TGTGCCAGCAGTTTATACGGAGGCAGGTTTGGCGATACGCAGTATTTT. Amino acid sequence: CASSLYGGRFGDTQYF.

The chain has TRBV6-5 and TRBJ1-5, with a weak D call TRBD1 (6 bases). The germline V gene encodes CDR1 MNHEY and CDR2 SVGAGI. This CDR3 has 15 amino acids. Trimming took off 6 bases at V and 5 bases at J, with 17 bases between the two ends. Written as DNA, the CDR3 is TGTGCCAGCAGGGGGGCTTCGGAAGGCGATCAGCCCCAGCATTTT. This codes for CASRGASEGDQPQHF.

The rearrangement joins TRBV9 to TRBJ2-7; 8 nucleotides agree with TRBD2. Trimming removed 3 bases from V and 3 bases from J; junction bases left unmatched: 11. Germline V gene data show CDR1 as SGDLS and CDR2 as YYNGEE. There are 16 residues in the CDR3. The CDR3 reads CASSEPHSTSDYEQYF. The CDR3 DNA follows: TGTGCCAGCAGCGAGCCCCATTCGACTAGCGACTACGAGCAGTACTTC.

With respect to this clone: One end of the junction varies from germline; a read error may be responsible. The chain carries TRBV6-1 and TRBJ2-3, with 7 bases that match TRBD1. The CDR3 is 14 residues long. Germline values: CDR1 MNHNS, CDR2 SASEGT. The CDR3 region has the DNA TGTGCCAGCCGTGAGGGGGCCCGCACAGATACGCAGTATTTT. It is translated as CASREGARTDTQYF.

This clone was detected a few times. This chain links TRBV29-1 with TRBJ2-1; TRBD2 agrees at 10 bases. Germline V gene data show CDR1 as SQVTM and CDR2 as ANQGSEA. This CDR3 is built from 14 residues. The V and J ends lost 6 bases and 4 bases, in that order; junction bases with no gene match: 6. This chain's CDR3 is CSVPGLAAYNEQFF. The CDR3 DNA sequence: TGCAGCGTCCCAGGACTAGCGGCATACAATGAGCAGTTCTTC.

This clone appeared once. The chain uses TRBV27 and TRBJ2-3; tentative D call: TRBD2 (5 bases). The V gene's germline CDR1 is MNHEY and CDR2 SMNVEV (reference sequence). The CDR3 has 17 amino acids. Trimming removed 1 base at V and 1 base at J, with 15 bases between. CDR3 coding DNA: TGTGCCAGCAGTTTATATCTGGTGGGAGACGGCACAGATACGCAGTATTTT. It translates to CASSLYLVGDGTDTQYF.

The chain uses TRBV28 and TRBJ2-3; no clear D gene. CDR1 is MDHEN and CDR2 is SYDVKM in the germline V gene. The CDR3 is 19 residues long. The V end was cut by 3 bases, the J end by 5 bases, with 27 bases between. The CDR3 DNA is TGTGCCAGCAGTTTGTTCCATGGGCCCCCCGACCGGGCTAAAGATACGCAGTATTTT. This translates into CASSLFHGPPDRAKDTQYF.

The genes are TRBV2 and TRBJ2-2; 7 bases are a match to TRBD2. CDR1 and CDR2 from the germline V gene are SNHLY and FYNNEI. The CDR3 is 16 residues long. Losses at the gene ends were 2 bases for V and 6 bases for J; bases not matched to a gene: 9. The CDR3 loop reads CASSEPPGSGAGELFF. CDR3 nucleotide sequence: TGTGCCAGCAGTGAACCCCCAGGGAGCGGGGCCGGGGAGCTGTTTTTT.

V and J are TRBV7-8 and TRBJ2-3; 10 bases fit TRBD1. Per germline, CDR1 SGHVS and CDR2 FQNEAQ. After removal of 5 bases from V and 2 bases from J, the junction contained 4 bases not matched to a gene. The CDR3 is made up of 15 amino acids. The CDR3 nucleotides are TGTGCCAGCAGCCTACGACAGGGGGCCACAGATACGCAGTATTTT. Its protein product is CASSLRQGATDTQYF. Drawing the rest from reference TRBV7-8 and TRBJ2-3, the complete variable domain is GAGVSQSPRYKVAKRGQDVALRCDPISGHVSLFWYQQALGQGPEFLTYFQNEAQLDKSGLPSDRFFAERPEGSVSTLKIQRTQQEDSAVYLCASSLRQGATDTQYFGPGTRLTVL.